Presented here are 18 T cell receptor beta chains from one specimen sequenced in a study of response to subunit inactivated influenza vaccine. TCRdb re-called the RT-PCR reads with MiXCR, one entry per CDR3 protein. This table holds roughly 520,000 distinct CDR3 sequences, about 25% found once. This sample comprised CD4+ T cells sorted from PBMCs, obtained 5 to 6 days after vaccination. The receptors were sampled from a man in his fifties or sixties who received an inactivated influenza vaccine.

V usage is TRBV7-6 and J usage is TRBJ2-1, with D uncertain. Germline CDR1 SGHVS, CDR2 FNYEAQ. The V end was cut by 4 bases, the J end by 9 bases, with 10 bases between. CDR3 length: 12 residues. The CDR3 here is CASSSLGGEQFF. CDR3 bases: TGTGCCAGCAGCTCCTTAGGCGGTGAGCAGTTCTTC.

The chain carries TRBV7-2 and TRBJ2-3; D perhaps matches TRBD1 (6 bases). V lost 3 bases to trimming and J lost 0 bases, with 13 bases between them. CDR1 is SGHTA and CDR2 is FQGNSA in the germline V gene. CDR3 length: 16 amino acids. The CDR3 sequence is CASSFLQGLSTDTQYF. In nucleotides, the CDR3 is TGTGCCAGCAGCTTCCTGCAGGGGTTAAGCACAGATACGCAGTATTTT.

This clonotype has just a few counts. The V and J genes are TRBV5-6 and TRBJ1-2; the match to TRBD1 covers 8 bases. Germline-derived CDR1 and CDR2 are SGHDT and YYEEEE. The CDR3 contains 20 residues. Germline trimming cut 0 bases from V and 0 bases from J; bases unmatched to any gene: 16. The CDR3 spells CASSLAKVRTGNLANYGYTF. CDR3 DNA: TGTGCCAGCAGCTTGGCCAAAGTGAGGACAGGGAATTTGGCTAACTATGGCTACACCTTC.

This clonotype has more than one count but fewer than ten. This sequence joins TRBV6-4 and TRBJ2-1; D possibly corresponds to TRBD1 (5 bases). Germline V gene sequence: CDR1 MRHNA, CDR2 SNTAGT. CDR3 size: 14 residues. With 10 bases removed from V and 2 bases from J, the gap between germline ends came to 15 bases. The CDR3 bases are TGTGCCACCTCTCAGGGCCCAGCCTACAATGAGCAGTTCTTC. This sequence encodes CATSQGPAYNEQFF.

This clonotype was picked up a small number of times. The rearrangement links TRBV12-3 or TRBV12-4 to TRBJ2-1, with D perhaps matching TRBD2 (6 bases). Trimming took off 3 bases at V and 8 bases at J, with 17 bases between the two ends. The CDR3 covers 15 residues. In nucleotides, the CDR3 is TGTGCCAGCAGTTTTCCCGGGGGTGGTATGGATGAGCAGTTCTTC. Protein product: CASSFPGGGMDEQFF.

This clonotype was detected only a few times. The chain is built from TRBV12-3 or TRBV12-4 and TRBJ2-2, with unresolved D. This CDR3 is 11 amino acids long. V gave up 6 bases and J gave up 6 bases, with 5 bases separating them. Here the CDR3 DNA reads TGTGCCAGCAGCCGACCCGGGGAGCTGTTTTTT. Encoded protein: CASSRPGELFF.

This clonotype has a handful of counts. This chain connects TRBV20-1 to TRBJ2-5; D may be TRBD2 (5 bases). V was cut by 6 bases and J by 5 bases, with 13 bases left in between. The CDR3 is 12 residues long. Per the germline V gene, CDR1 is DFQATT and CDR2 is SNEGSKA (reference sequence). For the CDR3, the DNA is TGCAGTGCATACGACTATAGGGAGACCCAGTACTTC. Translating gives CSAYDYRETQYF.

This clonotype occurred a few times. The chain links TRBV3-1 to TRBJ1-1; D call uncertain. V lost 1 base and J lost 5, with 11 bases in between. The CDR3 extends over 14 amino acids. Germline-derived CDR1 and CDR2 are LGHDT and YNNKEL (reference sequence). The CDR3 sequence: CASSQVAGETEAFF. The CDR3 bases are TGTGCCAGCAGCCAAGTGGCAGGTGAAACTGAAGCTTTCTTT.

The table lists this clonotype with many counts. This CDR3 reads CASSRMTSGAYNEQFF. CDR3 sequence (DNA): TGTGCCAGCAGCCGAATGACTAGCGGAGCCTACAATGAGCAGTTCTTC. The chain carries TRBV14 and TRBJ2-1; 9 bases map to TRBD2. CDR3 size: 16 residues. V was clipped by 4 bases and J by 2 bases; unmatched bases: 6. Germline V gene sequence: CDR1 SGHDN, CDR2 FVKESK.

This clonotype has a handful of counts. This sequence joins TRBV4-1 and TRBJ2-1; 12 bases are a match to TRBD2. The CDR3 length is 17 residues. The V gene end was trimmed by 2 bases and the J gene end by 8 bases; junction bases not matched to a gene: 10. Looked up from germline, CDR1 is MGHRA and CDR2 is YSYEKL. The DNA for the CDR3 is TGCGCCAGCAGCCAATCGCCTAGCGGGGGGGCGGTGGATGAGCAGTTCTTC. This gives the protein CASSQSPSGGAVDEQFF.

The chain recombines TRBV6-1 with TRBJ2-3; 8 bases agree with TRBD2. Germline V gene data show CDR1 as MNHNS and CDR2 as SASEGT. With V trimmed by 6 bases and J by 5 bases, 7 bases remained unmatched. CDR3 length: 14 residues. The CDR3 DNA reads as TGTGCCAGCAGATCACGGGGGGGCCGAGATACGCAGTATTTT. Residues: CASRSRGGRDTQYF.

The V gene is TRBV11-2, the J gene TRBJ2-5; the D gene could be TRBD1 or TRBD2 (7 bases each). The V and J ends lost 5 bases and 0 bases respectively, with 22 bases between them. Germline CDR1 reads SGHAT; CDR2 reads FQNNGV. The CDR3 runs to 18 residues. The CDR3 DNA reads TGTGCCAGCAGCAAAAAGGGGGCGGGGGACAGATACCAAGAGACCCAGTACTTC. Translation: CASSKKGAGDRYQETQYF.

The chain combines TRBV7-9 with TRBJ2-2; D possibly uses TRBD1 or TRBD2 (5 bases each). The V gene lost 3 bases and the J gene lost 2 bases, with 16 bases spanning the gap. Germline V gene lookup returns CDR1 SEHNR and CDR2 FQNEAQ (reference sequence). The CDR3 extends over 17 amino acids. The DNA of the CDR3 is TGTGCCAGCAGCTTGAGGTTCGGGACGGGAAACACCGGGGAGCTGTTTTTT. This codes for CASSLRFGTGNTGELFF.

Only a few counts were recorded for this clonotype. The genes are TRBV20-1 and TRBJ2-7; no firm D call. This CDR3 has 13 amino acids. The V gene lost 3 bases and the J gene lost 2 bases, with 11 bases spanning the gap. Germline values: CDR1 DFQATT, CDR2 SNEGSKA (reference sequence). CDR3 residues: CSASTGWTYEQYF. The CDR3 region has the DNA TGCAGTGCTAGTACCGGGTGGACCTACGAGCAGTACTTC.

A few counts support this clonotype. The V gene is TRBV20-1, the J gene TRBJ1-1, with TRBD1 matching over 7 bases. This CDR3 has 15 residues. V lost 5 bases and J lost 4; bases outside the gene matches: 13. Germline V gene lookup returns CDR1 DFQATT and CDR2 SNEGSKA (reference sequence). The CDR3 bases are TGCAGTGCTCCGTTATGGACAGGCCGGGGCACTGAAGCTTTCTTT. As protein: CSAPLWTGRGTEAFF.

This chain links TRBV20-1 with TRBJ2-3, with D uncertain. The length of the CDR3 is 12 residues. From germline, CDR1 is DFQATT and CDR2 SNEGSKA (reference sequence). V was pared by 2 bases and J by 3 bases, with 6 bases between. CDR3 protein: CSARPLTDTQYF. CDR3 bases: TGCAGTGCTAGACCTCTTACAGATACGCAGTATTTT.

The chain joins TRBV12-3 or TRBV12-4 to TRBJ2-3; tentative D call: TRBD2 (5 bases). The V gene lost 1 base and the J gene lost 7 bases, with 18 bases spanning the gap. This CDR3 comprises 16 residues. This CDR3 is CASSLGLAEGGYTQYF. Here the CDR3 DNA reads TGTGCCAGCAGTTTAGGGCTAGCTGAGGGCGGGTATACGCAGTATTTT.

The V and J genes are TRBV20-1 and TRBJ1-1, with D unresolved. Looked up from germline, CDR1 is DFQATT and CDR2 is SNEGSKA (reference sequence). V was trimmed by 4 bases and J by 1 base, leaving 13 bases between them. The CDR3 totals 14 residues. CDR3 nucleotides: TGCAGTGCTACCAATCCTCCAGGGAACACTGAAGCTTTCTTT. Translated: CSATNPPGNTEAFF.